This T cell receptor (beta chain) derives from a study of shared clonotypes between healthy human individuals. The study, taken as a whole, reports: Naive subsets usually exceeded memory subsets in estimated richness. Shared across a handful of donors were about 4.6% of the naive CD4 clonotypes.

Notes on this clone: Its specificity is unknown.

From germline, CDR1 is SEHNR and CDR2 FQNEAQ (reference sequence). The CDR3 consists of 12 residues. Trimming pared 6 bases from V and 6 bases from J, leaving 9 bases between. TCRdb's table, derived via immunoSEQ multiplex PCR, lists solely in-frame clones and lacks some. The sample lists roughly 1,600,000 clones, less than 99% occurring once. V and J are TRBV7-9 and TRBJ1-5; no reliable D call. The clonotype originates from a man aged 30 to 39 in good health. The sequenced material came from naive CD4+ T cells sorted from blood. The sample's subset: CD45RA+ positively selected. Here the CDR3 DNA reads TGTGCCAGCAGTCGTCCTGGTCAGCCCCAGCATTTT. The encoded protein is CASSRPGQPQHF. Supplemented by reference TRBV7-9 and TRBJ1-5, the full variable domain reads DTGVSQNPRHKITKRGQNVTFRCDPISEHNRLYWYRQTLGQGPEFLTYFQNEAQLEKSRLLSDRFSAERPKGSFSTLEIQRTEQGDSAMYLCASSRPGQPQHFGDGTRLSIL.